The 8 T cell receptor beta chains below come from one sample, sequenced in a study of beta chain features in type 1 diabetes. As every portion of the isolated RNA was reverse transcribed, the sequencing read expressed TCRB transcripts. Repertoires were generated with immunoSEQ multiplex PCR, while TCRdb's copy carries only in-frame clones and drops some. The sample comprises fewer than 350,000 clones, approximately 16% of which are singletons, and around 0.015% rests with the top ten. Study-level results: Among patients with Type 1 diabetes, TCRB CDR3s were moderately but significantly shorter in every one of the four CD4+ subsets.

The antigens for these receptors are not known. Material for sequencing was naive CD4+ T cells from blood. The receptor set was obtained from a man aged 18-30 years with type 1 diabetes.

The chain uses TRBV6-1 and TRBJ2-5; tentatively, D is TRBD2 (6 bases). The CDR3 covers 14 residues. V was cut by 3 bases and J by 1 base, with 9 bases left in between. The germline V gene encodes CDR1 MNHNS and CDR2 SASEGT. CDR3 DNA: TGTGCCAGCAGTGAGGGAGGACTCCAAGAGACCCAGTACTTC. Protein: CASSEGGLQETQYF.

The chain recombines TRBV27 with TRBJ2-2; tentatively, D is TRBD2 (6 bases). CDR3 length: 17 residues. Germline values: CDR1 MNHEY, CDR2 SMNVEV (reference sequence). Trimming took off 2 bases at V and 4 bases at J, with 17 bases between the two ends. The CDR3 DNA sequence: TGTGCCAGCAGTTTAGTGGGCCAGGGACTTCGCACCGGGGAGCTGTTTTTT. Its translation: CASSLVGQGLRTGELFF.

This chain links TRBV28 with TRBJ2-4, with 8 bases that match TRBD2. This CDR3 is built from 15 residues. CDR1 and CDR2 (germline): MDHEN, SYDVKM. The J segment lost 3 bases and the V segment lost 6 bases, leaving 7 bases of the junction unmatched. This chain's CDR3 is CASSKRGGGKNIQYF. DNA for the CDR3: TGTGCCAGCAGCAAACGGGGGGGCGGCAAAAACATTCAGTACTTC.

A remark on this clone: A read error may produce the germline difference seen at one junction end. The rearrangement links TRBV6-6 to TRBJ1-6; D is undetermined. The germline V gene encodes CDR1 MNHNY and CDR2 SVGAGI (reference sequence). This CDR3 region has 13 residues. The CDR3 DNA sequence: TGTGCCAGCAGTTACGCACCGGACCGGGGAAATGGCTTT. Protein: CASSYAPDRGNGF.

There are a few counts of this clone. The chain employs TRBV5-4 and TRBJ2-5; the D gene is possibly TRBD2 (5 bases). This CDR3 is 15 amino acids long. V was clipped by 4 bases and J by 1 base, with 14 bases between them. CDR1 SGHNT and CDR2 YYREEE come from the germline V gene (reference sequence). The CDR3 loop reads CASSPAGRIQETQYF. The CDR3 coding sequence is TGTGCCAGCAGCCCGGCGGGCCGGATCCAAGAGACCCAGTACTTC.

This chain connects TRBV28 to TRBJ2-3; D is unresolved. Between the trimmed V and J ends, which lost 4 bases and 3 bases, there was a span of 14 bases. The length of the CDR3 is 15 residues. Germline V CDR1 and CDR2: MDHEN, SYDVKM. The CDR3 here is CASSYAGSLTDTQYF. The CDR3 DNA reads as TGTGCCAGCAGTTACGCAGGATCCCTGACAGATACGCAGTATTTT.

This clone occurred a few times. The CDR3 nucleotides are TGTGCCAGCAGTTACGGGACAGGGGCAGCCTACGAGCAGTACTTC. Amino acid sequence: CASSYGTGAAYEQYF. This rearrangement joins TRBV6-5 to TRBJ2-7; 10 bases are shared with TRBD1. J gave up 2 bases and V 2 bases, and 3 bases lay outside the gene matches. Germline values: CDR1 MNHEY, CDR2 SVGAGI. CDR3 length equals 15 residues.

V and J are TRBV6-5 and TRBJ2-7, with D maybe TRBD1 (5 bases). V lost 5 bases and J lost 3, with 17 bases in between. Germline CDR1 and CDR2: MNHEY and SVGAGI. The CDR3 runs 15 residues. In nucleotides, the CDR3 is TGTGCCAGCAGTCCATCCTTTGACAGTAGCTACGAGCAGTACTTC. This codes for CASSPSFDSSYEQYF.